A selection of T cell receptor beta chains follows, all from one sample in a study of identical twins. MiXCR, run by TCRdb on the 5' RACE reads, gives a single entry per CDR3 protein. The table lists approximately 240,000 distinct CDR3 sequences, more than 13% of them singletons. The sequenced sample was memory (CD45RO+) T cells sorted from blood. Every receptor here comes from a woman between 18 and 29 years old in good health. CDR3s include the opening cysteine and the closing phenylalanine or tryptophan. D genes are given only for firm matches. Only part of the rows carry a size: once, few, many, or a class if the clone is expanded.

TRBJ2-3,-,many,TRBV5-1,CASSPVSGTTTGDTQYF,TGCGCCAGCAGCCCTGTATCCGGGACAACGACGGGAGATACGCAGTATTTT
TRBJ2-7,-,-,TRBV6-1,CASMRHNYEQYF,TGTGCCAGCATGAGACACAACTACGAGCAGTACTTC
TRBJ1-1,-,many,TRBV5-1,CASSPMENTEAFF,TGCGCCAGCAGCCCTATGGAAAACACTGAAGCTTTCTTT
TRBJ2-1,TRBD2,many,TRBV20-1,CSALTAGETYNEQFF,TGCAGTGCTTTGACAGCGGGAGAAACCTACAATGAGCAGTTCTTC
TRBJ2-3,TRBD2,-,TRBV5-4,CASSLFAGVDTQYF,TGTGCCAGCAGCTTGTTTGCGGGAGTAGATACGCAGTATTTT
TRBJ2-7,-,-,TRBV9,CASSVDEGTTYEQYF,TGTGCCAGCAGCGTAGATGAGGGAACTACCTACGAGCAGTACTTC
TRBJ2-4,-,-,TRBV20-1,CSGWEENIQYF,TGCAGCGGCTGGGAAGAAAACATTCAGTACTTC
TRBJ2-3,TRBD2,few,TRBV7-2,CASSVLAGGLGTDTQYF,TGTGCCAGCAGCGTTCTAGCGGGAGGGTTGGGCACAGATACGCAGTATTTT
TRBJ2-7,TRBD1,-,TRBV18,CASSPSKGQVTYEQYF,TGTGCCAGCTCACCCTCAAAGGGACAGGTGACCTACGAGCAGTACTTC
TRBJ2-6,-,-,TRBV5-1,CASSLTVYSGANVLTF,TGCGCCAGCAGCTTAACCGTATACTCTGGGGCCAACGTCCTGACTTTC
TRBJ2-5,-,few,TRBV7-8,CASSLRSWGSYLKGETQYF,TGTGCCAGCAGCTTACGTTCGTGGGGTTCCTATCTAAAGGGGGAGACCCAGTACTTC
TRBJ1-2,-,few,TRBV6-2/TRBV6-3,CASSPSFYGYTF,TGTGCCAGCAGTCCCTCCTTCTATGGCTACACCTTC
TRBJ2-5,-,few,TRBV12-3/TRBV12-4,CASSFGRLPETQYF,TGTGCCAGCTCCTTTGGGAGATTGCCGGAGACCCAGTACTTC
TRBJ2-3,TRBD2,few,TRBV5-1,CASSEVAGITDTQYF,TGCGCCAGCAGTGAAGTAGCGGGGATCACAGATACGCAGTATTTT
TRBJ1-2,-,few,TRBV29-1,CSVEGRGRNYGYTF,TGCAGCGTTGAAGGCCGGGGTAGGAACTATGGCTACACCTTC
TRBJ2-1,-,-,TRBV2,CASSEGTRNEQFF,TGTGCCAGCAGTGAAGGGACCCGGAATGAGCAGTTCTTC
TRBJ2-2,-,-,TRBV7-6,CASSLTPNTGELFF,TGTGCCAGCAGCTTAACACCTAACACCGGGGAGCTGTTTTTT
TRBJ2-7,-,few,TRBV9,CASSVTDLGEQYF,TGTGCCAGCAGCGTAACAGACTTAGGCGAGCAGTACTTC
TRBJ2-1,-,many,TRBV5-1,CASSLQGMGSYNEQFF,TGCGCCAGCAGCTTACAGGGAATGGGCTCCTACAATGAGCAGTTCTTC
TRBJ2-4,-,-,TRBV6-2/TRBV6-3,CASRTPGKQQYF,TGTGCCAGCAGAACCCCCGGGAAACAACAGTACTTC
TRBJ2-6,-,few,TRBV4-2,CASSQEGSSSGANVLTF,TGTGCCAGCAGCCAAGAAGGGTCCAGCTCTGGGGCCAACGTCCTGACTTTC
TRBJ2-7,TRBD1,-,TRBV7-8,CASSINRGDEQYF,TGTGCCAGCAGCATCAACAGGGGAGACGAGCAGTACTTC
TRBJ2-7,TRBD2,few,TRBV20-1,CSARAPSGGRYEQYF,TGCAGTGCTAGAGCCCCTAGCGGGGGTCGCTACGAGCAGTACTTC
TRBJ1-4,TRBD1,-,TRBV27,CASGTAGGRGKLFF,TGTGCCAGCGGGACCGCAGGGGGCAGGGGAAAACTGTTTTTT
TRBJ2-6,TRBD1,-,TRBV5-1,CASSLAGGYSGANVLTF,TGCGCCAGCAGCTTGGCAGGGGGCTACTCTGGGGCCAACGTCCTGACTTTC
TRBJ2-1,-,-,TRBV2,CASSRGLPGNEQFF,TGTGCCAGCAGTCGGGGCCTACCGGGCAATGAGCAGTTCTTC
TRBJ2-7,-,few,TRBV5-1,CASGGGDSSYEQYF,TGCGCCAGCGGAGGGGGGGACAGCTCCTACGAGCAGTACTTC
TRBJ2-1,TRBD1,-,TRBV5-4,CASSLVSQGARGEQFF,TGTGCCAGCAGCTTGGTGTCACAGGGGGCGCGGGGTGAGCAGTTCTTC
TRBJ2-1,TRBD2,-,TRBV5-1,CASSLVAGGLDEQFF,TGCGCCAGCAGCTTGGTAGCGGGGGGGCTGGATGAGCAGTTCTTC
TRBJ2-3,-,-,TRBV3-1,CASSQRGVGADTQYF,TGTGCCAGCAGCCAGCGCGGAGTGGGGGCAGATACGCAGTATTTT
TRBJ1-2,-,-,TRBV19,CASRARDTVNYGYTF,TGTGCCAGTAGAGCACGGGACACGGTCAACTATGGCTACACCTTC
TRBJ2-5,-,-,TRBV7-6,CASSRSQGRVMETQYF,TGTGCCAGCAGCCGCTCGCAGGGCAGGGTGATGGAGACCCAGTACTTC
TRBJ2-1,TRBD2,many,TRBV10-3,CAIRGTSGNNEQFF,TGTGCCATCAGGGGGACTAGCGGGAACAATGAGCAGTTCTTC
TRBJ2-7,-,few,TRBV7-2,CASSPNARNEQYF,TGTGCCAGCAGCCCCAATGCTAGGAACGAGCAGTACTTC
TRBJ2-4,-,few,TRBV29-1,CSVRAETRSGIQYF,TGCAGCGTCCGGGCGGAGACTAGGTCGGGCATTCAGTACTTC
TRBJ2-7,TRBD1,few,TRBV10-3,CAIRSLGQGAAYEQYF,TGTGCCATCAGGTCCCTGGGACAGGGGGCGGCCTACGAGCAGTACTTC
TRBJ2-6,-,-,TRBV27,CASSPPSLFSGANVLTF,TGTGCCAGCAGTCCACCGTCCCTTTTCTCTGGGGCCAACGTCCTGACTTTC
TRBJ2-7,TRBD2,few,TRBV28,CASSLAGASLYEQYF,TGTGCCAGCAGTCTAGCGGGGGCCTCCCTCTACGAGCAGTACTTC
TRBJ1-1,-,many,TRBV7-9,CASSFDMNTEAFF,TGTGCCAGCAGCTTTGATATGAACACTGAAGCTTTCTTT
TRBJ2-1,TRBD2,-,TRBV7-7,CASSHHLPGLGNEQFF,TGTGCTAGCAGCCACCACCTCCCGGGACTAGGCAATGAGCAGTTCTTC
TRBJ2-1,-,many,TRBV7-9,CASSLDGANEQFF,TGTGCCAGCAGCTTAGATGGTGCCAATGAGCAGTTCTTC
TRBJ2-1,TRBD2,few,TRBV11-2,CASSPGTSGLNEQFF,TGTGCCAGCAGCCCCGGGACTAGCGGGTTAAATGAGCAGTTCTTC
TRBJ2-7,TRBD2,many,TRBV12-3/TRBV12-4,CASTLRAGGSEQYF,TGTGCCAGCACCCTTCGAGCGGGAGGTTCCGAGCAGTACTTC
TRBJ1-1,TRBD1,-,TRBV19,CASSKQGAEAFF,TGTGCCAGTAGTAAGCAGGGGGCTGAAGCTTTCTTT
TRBJ2-2,-,few,TRBV12-3/TRBV12-4,CASGRARSYTGELFF,TGTGCCAGCGGTAGAGCCAGGAGTTACACCGGGGAGCTGTTTTTT
TRBJ2-1,-,-,TRBV6-2/TRBV6-3,CASNRANLLNEQFF,TGTGCCAGCAATAGGGCTAACCTCCTCAATGAGCAGTTCTTC
TRBJ2-1,TRBD2,few,TRBV7-2,CASSPSGRIYNEQFF,TGTGCCAGCAGCCCCAGCGGGAGAATTTACAATGAGCAGTTCTTC
TRBJ1-2,TRBD1,-,TRBV7-2,CASSLDRGSHNGYTF,TGTGCCAGCAGCCTGGACAGGGGAAGTCATAATGGCTACACCTTC
TRBJ2-7,-,few,TRBV6-5,CASSPGDVRQYF,TGTGCCAGCAGTCCAGGGGATGTTAGGCAGTACTTC
TRBJ1-5,-,many,TRBV12-3/TRBV12-4,CASSPQDLRLQPQHF,TGTGCCAGCAGTCCACAGGACCTTAGGCTCCAGCCCCAGCATTTT
TRBJ2-1,-,-,TRBV6-2/TRBV6-3,CPPRDWRNDSEQFF,TGTCCTCCGCGGGACTGGCGGAACGACAGTGAGCAGTTCTTC
TRBJ1-3,-,-,TRBV7-2,CASSSGSWGGNTIYF,TGTGCCAGCAGCTCCGGGTCCTGGGGGGGAAACACCATATATTTT